These 26 T cell receptor beta chains came from one sample sequenced in a study of OX40 agonist ivuxolimab in advanced cancers. Receptor libraries were prepared by the immunoSEQ multiplex PCR assay. Sourced from immuneACCESS, this table was stored by TCRdb with only in-frame sequences that have V and J called. A share of the clones is absent; for the studies checked, an unresolved V gene accounts for under half, and the remainder has no known explanation. This sample comprises tens of thousands of clones, 85% to 90% of them detected only once. The ten largest account for around 13% of the sample. Specimen: CD4+ or CD8+ T cells sorted from blood, collected in a trial of the OX40 agonist ivuxolimab. These TCRs come from an adult with an advanced solid tumor such as melanoma, head and neck, liver or kidney cancer.

This chain connects TRBV19 to TRBJ2-1; a possible D gene is TRBD2 (5 bases). Germline CDR1 reads LNHDA; CDR2 reads SQIVND (reference sequence). This CDR3 spans 13 amino acids. Trimming left V 2 bases short and J 4 bases short, with 6 bases between. The CDR3 DNA reads as TGTGCCAGTAGTATAAGCGGATACAATGAGCAGTTCTTC. This gives the protein CASSISGYNEQFF.

This CDR3 reads CASSSTSLNEQFF. CDR3 coding DNA: TGTGCCAGCAGTTCGACTAGTCTCAATGAGCAGTTCTTC. The rearrangement links TRBV27 to TRBJ2-1; a weak D match, TRBD2 (6 bases). V was trimmed by 4 bases and J by 6 bases, leaving 10 bases between them. There are 13 residues in the CDR3. Germline V gene data show CDR1 as MNHEY and CDR2 as SMNVEV (reference sequence).

This clone was seen once. J is TRBJ1-3 and V is TRBV4-3; 7 positions agree with TRBD1. This CDR3 spans 19 amino acids. V lost 1 base and J lost 0; bases outside the gene matches: 12. Germline assignment: CDR1 LGHNA and CDR2 YSLEER. CDR3 protein: CASSQGAGGIIFSGNTIYF. DNA of the CDR3: TGCGCCAGCAGCCAAGGAGCAGGGGGGATTATCTTCTCTGGAAACACCATATATTTT.

The chain uses TRBV9 and TRBJ1-2; D is possibly TRBD1 (5 bases). Germline V gives CDR1 SGDLS, CDR2 YYNGEE. The CDR3 is 14 amino acids. V lost 0 bases and J 8 bases, leaving 14 bases between the germline ends. The CDR3 protein is CASSVASEWGGYTF. For the CDR3, the DNA is TGTGCCAGCAGCGTAGCAAGTGAATGGGGCGGCTACACCTTC.

This sequence joins TRBV28 and TRBJ2-5, with D possibly matching TRBD1 (5 bases). CDR1 MDHEN and CDR2 SYDVKM come from the germline V gene. The V end lost 3 bases, the J end lost 5 bases, and 13 bases lay between the germline ends. CDR3 size: 14 residues. CDR3 coding DNA: TGTGCCAGCAGTTTTACGATGAAGGGGGAGACCCAGTACTTC. Encoded protein: CASSFTMKGETQYF. The variable domain in full, completed from reference TRBV28 and TRBJ2-5, reads DVKVTQSSRYLVKRTGEKVFLECVQDMDHENMFWYRQDPGLGLRLIYFSYDVKMKEKGDIPEGYSVSREKKERFSLILESASTNQTSMYLCASSFTMKGETQYFGPGTRLLVL.

The rearrangement joins TRBV27 to TRBJ2-7; tentatively, D is TRBD1 or TRBD2 (5 bases each). Germline assignment: CDR1 MNHEY and CDR2 SMNVEV (reference sequence). The V end was cut by 6 bases, the J end by 2 bases, with 11 bases between. The CDR3 runs 13 residues. The CDR3 protein is CASRTLGAYEQYF. The CDR3 region has the DNA TGTGCCAGCAGAACTCTGGGGGCCTACGAGCAGTACTTC.

The J gene is TRBJ2-2, the V gene TRBV9, with D possibly being TRBD2 (5 bases). This CDR3 has 13 amino acids. V lost 2 bases and J lost 4, with 6 bases in between. The germline gives CDR1 SGDLS, CDR2 YYNGEE. CDR3 protein: CASSVAGTGELFF. In nucleotides, the CDR3 is TGTGCCAGCAGCGTTGCGGGCACCGGGGAGCTGTTTTTT.

V and J are TRBV13 and TRBJ2-7; a possible D gene is TRBD2 (7 bases). The CDR3 length is 15 residues. CDR1 PRHDT and CDR2 FYEKMQ come from the germline V gene (reference sequence). The V gene lost 5 bases and the J gene lost 5 bases, with 19 bases spanning the gap. The CDR3 spells CASSLGGGRGNEQYF. In DNA form, the CDR3 reads TGTGCCAGCAGCCTGGGGGGCGGGAGAGGCAACGAGCAGTACTTC. The whole variable domain, filled in from reference TRBV13 and TRBJ2-7, reads AAGVIQSPRHLIKEKRETATLKCYPIPRHDTVYWYQQGPGQDPQFLISFYEKMQSDKGSIPDRFSAQQFSDYHSELNMSSLELGDSALYFCASSLGGGRGNEQYFGPGTRLTVT.

The rearrangement uses TRBV28 and TRBJ1-2; D uncertain. The V end was cut by 5 bases, the J end by 7 bases, with 11 bases between. CDR3 length equals 12 residues. Germline V gives CDR1 MDHEN, CDR2 SYDVKM. CDR3: CASSPPGAGYTF. For the CDR3, the DNA is TGTGCCAGCAGTCCCCCCGGAGCTGGCTACACCTTC.

V gene TRBV21-1 combines with J gene TRBJ2-5; the table's D call TRBD2 went unverified against the DNA. TRBV21-1 is labeled a pseudogene. This CDR3 has 15 amino acids. This CDR3 is CASSKGRAVQETQYF. The DNA of the CDR3 is TGTGCCAGCAGCAAGGGGAGGGCAGTACAAGAGACCCAGTACTTC.

The genes are TRBV27 and TRBJ1-5; 7 bases are shared with TRBD1. The V and J ends lost 5 bases and 7 bases, in that order; junction bases with no gene match: 5. The CDR3 contains 13 residues. Germline CDR1 is MNHEY and CDR2 is SMNVEV (reference sequence). The chain's CDR3 is CASSRQGGQPQHF. The CDR3 bases are TGTGCCAGCAGTAGACAGGGAGGACAGCCCCAGCATTTT.

The chain employs TRBV6-5 and TRBJ2-7; 10 positions match TRBD1. The J segment lost 2 bases and the V segment lost 6 bases, leaving 4 bases of the junction unmatched. From germline, CDR1 is MNHEY and CDR2 SVGAGI. The CDR3 is made up of 14 amino acids. The CDR3 protein is CASSLGQGAYEQYF. As DNA, the CDR3 is TGTGCCAGCAGCCTCGGACAGGGGGCCTACGAGCAGTACTTC.

In its sample, this clone was seen a few times. The chain carries TRBV11-3 and TRBJ2-2, with D perhaps matching TRBD1 or TRBD2 (5 bases each). Trimming left V 4 bases short and J 0 bases short, with 6 bases between. The CDR3 contains 14 residues. Germline assignment: CDR1 SGHNT and CDR2 YENEEA. The CDR3 loop reads CASSSGPNTGELFF. The CDR3 DNA follows: TGTGCCAGCAGCTCGGGACCGAACACCGGGGAGCTGTTTTTT.

This sequence joins TRBV5-6 and TRBJ2-2, with D possibly being TRBD2 (7 bases). Looked up from germline, CDR1 is SGHDT and CDR2 is YYEEEE. V was cut by 7 bases and J by 7 bases, with 17 bases left in between. The CDR3 runs 14 residues. CDR3 sequence (DNA): TGTGCCAGCTCCGGGGGGCTGGGTGGCGGGGAGCTGTTTTTT. Protein sequence: CASSGGLGGGELFF.

This clone was counted a few times. The V call is TRBV5-4, the J call TRBJ2-5; 10 bases map to TRBD2. V was clipped by 2 bases and J by 2 bases; unmatched bases: 6. Germline CDR1 is SGHNT and CDR2 is YYREEE (reference sequence). There are 16 residues in the CDR3. The CDR3 nucleotides read TGTGCCAGCAGCTTTAAAAGCGGGAGGGGTCAAGAGACCCAGTACTTC. Amino acid sequence: CASSFKSGRGQETQYF.

V and J are TRBV13 and TRBJ2-1; D uncertain. Trimming left V 5 bases short and J 3 bases short, with 14 bases between. There are 15 residues in the CDR3. Per the germline V gene, CDR1 is PRHDT and CDR2 is FYEKMQ (reference sequence). The DNA of the CDR3 is TGTGCCAGCAGCATGGCAGGTTCCCTCTACAATGAGCAGTTCTTC. Its translation is CASSMAGSLYNEQFF.

V and J are TRBV30 and TRBJ2-5, with TRBD2 identical over 13 bases. Matching the DNA end better, TRBJ2-7 makes the J call doubtful. Germline V CDR1 and CDR2: GTSNPN, SVGIG (reference sequence). The CDR3 has 13 residues. CDR3 protein: CAGGLAGVYEQYF. In DNA, the CDR3 is TGTGCCGGAGGACTAGCGGGAGTTTACGAGCAGTACTTC.

The chain couples TRBV5-4 to TRBJ1-1, with a possible D match to TRBD1 (6 bases). V lost 4 bases and J lost 2, with 12 bases in between. The CDR3 has 14 amino acids. Germline V lookup: CDR1 SGHNT, CDR2 YYREEE (reference sequence). The CDR3 nucleotides are TGTGCCAGCAGCATCAGGGGCACCAACACTGAAGCTTTCTTT. As protein: CASSIRGTNTEAFF.

The chain links TRBV25-1 to TRBJ2-2; D may correspond to TRBD1 or TRBD2 (5 bases each). The CDR3 extends over 14 amino acids. Trimming left V 3 bases short and J 2 bases short, with 7 bases between. Germline CDR1 reads MGHDK; CDR2 reads SYGVNS. CDR3 in amino acids: CASSEGPNTGELFF. CDR3 DNA: TGTGCCAGCAGTGAGGGACCAAACACCGGGGAGCTGTTTTTT.

The J gene is TRBJ1-2, the V gene TRBV9; 7 bases are a match to TRBD1. V lost 3 bases and J lost 8; bases outside the gene matches: 13. The germline CDR1 and CDR2 sequences are SGDLS and YYNGEE. The CDR3 totals 15 residues. DNA of the CDR3: TGTGCCAGCAGCGGAAGGACAGGCGGGGGTGACGGCTACACCTTC. Translation: CASSGRTGGGDGYTF.

This sequence joins TRBV5-1 and TRBJ2-7; possibly TRBD2 for D (6 bases). This CDR3 spans 13 amino acids. Trimming stripped 4 bases from V and 1 base from J, with 9 bases between. Germline V lookup: CDR1 SGHRS, CDR2 YFSETQ. As DNA, the CDR3 is TGCGCCAGCAGCGTAGGGAGGTCCTACGAGCAGTACTTC. It encodes CASSVGRSYEQYF.

Written as DNA, the CDR3 is TGTGCCAGCATCCGGGAGGGGGCTACCACTTTCTTTAATGAAAAACTGTTTTTT. Its protein product is CASIREGATTFFNEKLFF. The chain is built from TRBV5-4 and TRBJ1-4; 7 positions agree with TRBD1. The CDR3 runs to 18 residues. V trimming: 6 bases; J trimming: 4 bases; junction bases outside the gene matches: 18. CDR1 is SGHNT and CDR2 is YYREEE in the germline V gene (reference sequence).

V gene TRBV7-8 combines with J gene TRBJ1-5, with D tentatively TRBD1 (5 bases). The CDR3 totals 14 residues. Germline V gene lookup returns CDR1 SGHVS and CDR2 FQNEAQ. V lost 6 bases and J lost 7, with 16 bases in between. The CDR3 DNA reads as TGTGCCAGCAGTCTTCCTGGGGGGGACCAGCCCCAGCATTTT. Protein sequence: CASSLPGGDQPQHF.

This chain connects TRBV2 to TRBJ2-1, with D hard to call. This CDR3 spans 13 amino acids. Germline assignment: CDR1 SNHLY and CDR2 FYNNEI. Trimming took 7 bases from V and 4 from J, leaving 11 bases between them. DNA for the CDR3: TGTGCCAGCATCTTAGGGTCTTACAATGAGCAGTTCTTC. Translated: CASILGSYNEQFF.

The V and J genes are TRBV28 and TRBJ2-1, with D uncertain. The V and J ends lost 2 bases and 8 bases respectively, with 7 bases between them. The CDR3 has 12 residues. Germline lookup yields CDR1 MDHEN and CDR2 SYDVKM. Written as DNA, the CDR3 is TGTGCCAGCAGTTTAATGGGGTATGAGCAGTTCTTC. Protein: CASSLMGYEQFF.

This clone was counted only a few times. CDR3 sequence reads: CASFHEGAYEQYF. Written as DNA, the CDR3 is TGTGCCAGCTTTCACGAAGGGGCCTACGAGCAGTACTTC. J is TRBJ2-7 and V is TRBV18; D perhaps matches TRBD1 (5 bases). Germline lookup yields CDR1 KGHSH and CDR2 LQKENI. V was cut by 7 bases and J by 2 bases, with 12 bases left in between. CDR3 length: 13 residues.